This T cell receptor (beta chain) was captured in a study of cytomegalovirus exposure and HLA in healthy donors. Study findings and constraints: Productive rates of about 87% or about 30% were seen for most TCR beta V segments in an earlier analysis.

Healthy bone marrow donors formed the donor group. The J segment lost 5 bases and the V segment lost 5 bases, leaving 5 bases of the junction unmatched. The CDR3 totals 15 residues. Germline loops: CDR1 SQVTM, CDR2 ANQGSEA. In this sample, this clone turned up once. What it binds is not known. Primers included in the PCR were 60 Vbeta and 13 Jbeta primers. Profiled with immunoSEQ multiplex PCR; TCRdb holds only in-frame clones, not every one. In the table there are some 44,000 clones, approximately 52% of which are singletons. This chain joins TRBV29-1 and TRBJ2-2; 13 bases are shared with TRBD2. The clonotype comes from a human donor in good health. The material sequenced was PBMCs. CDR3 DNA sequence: TGCAGCGTTTTTACTAGCGGGAGGGTTACCGGGGAGCTGTTTTTT. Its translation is CSVFTSGRVTGELFF.